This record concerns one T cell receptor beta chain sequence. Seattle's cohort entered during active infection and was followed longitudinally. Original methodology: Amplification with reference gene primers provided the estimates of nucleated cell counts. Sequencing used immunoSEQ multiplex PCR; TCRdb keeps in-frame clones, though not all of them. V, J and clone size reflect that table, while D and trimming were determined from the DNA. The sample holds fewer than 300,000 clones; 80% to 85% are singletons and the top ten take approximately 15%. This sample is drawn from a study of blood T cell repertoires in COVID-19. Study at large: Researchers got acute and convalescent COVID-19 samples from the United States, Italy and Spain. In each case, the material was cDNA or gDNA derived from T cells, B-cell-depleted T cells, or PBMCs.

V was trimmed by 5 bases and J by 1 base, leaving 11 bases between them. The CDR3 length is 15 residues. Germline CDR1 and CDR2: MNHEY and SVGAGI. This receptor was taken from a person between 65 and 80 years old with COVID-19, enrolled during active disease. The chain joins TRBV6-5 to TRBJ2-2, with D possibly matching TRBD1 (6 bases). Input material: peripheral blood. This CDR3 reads CASSPDRLNTGELFF. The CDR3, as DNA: TGTGCCAGCAGTCCAGACAGGCTGAACACCGGGGAGCTGTTTTTT.